The rows below give T cell receptor beta chains drawn from one sample of a study of CD8+ T cells in alopecia areata. Sequencing was performed with immunoSEQ multiplex PCR; in TCRdb, only in-frame clones are kept and a portion is missing. The sample contains 200,000 or so clones, 57% of which appear only once. The input for sequencing was CD4+ T cells sorted from blood, taken at week 0. The receptors stem from a human donor with alopecia areata. Each CDR3 is given with its conserved first and last residue. D genes are given only for firm matches. Part of the rows lack a size; the others show once, few, many or a class for expanded clones.

abundance	d_gene	v_gene	j_gene	CDR3aa	CDR3nt
once	-	TRBV2	TRBJ2-7	CATTEGDAYEQYF	TGTGCCACCACTGAGGGTGATGCCTACGAGCAGTACTTC
-	TRBD2	TRBV4-1	TRBJ2-7	CASSRSTSGGYEQYF	TGCGCCAGCAGCCGGTCGACTAGCGGCGGATACGAGCAGTACTTC
-	-	TRBV7-3	TRBJ2-5	CASSPTVTGQETQYF	TGTGCCAGCAGCCCTACGGTTACAGGGCAGGAGACCCAGTACTTC
-	TRBD2	TRBV11-2	TRBJ2-3	CASSSLRGFGTDTQYF	TGTGCCAGCAGCTCCTTGCGGGGGTTTGGCACAGATACGCAGTATTTT
-	TRBD1	TRBV5-1	TRBJ2-3	CASSKRDSVDTQYF	TGCGCCAGCAGCAAACGGGACAGTGTAGATACGCAGTATTTT
-	-	TRBV29-1	TRBJ2-1	CSLLTKSSYNEQFF	TGCAGCCTCTTGACCAAGAGCTCCTACAATGAGCAGTTCTTC
few	-	TRBV19	TRBJ2-3	CASSPNRRITDTQYF	TGTGCCAGTAGCCCTAACAGGAGGATCACAGATACGCAGTATTTT
-	TRBD1	TRBV5-1	TRBJ1-4	CASNNGRGDEKLFF	TGCGCCAGCAACAATGGCAGGGGGGACGAAAAACTGTTTTTT
-	-	TRBV30	TRBJ1-1	CAWRDFIKAFF	TGTGCCTGGAGGGACTTCATTAAAGCTTTCTTT
-	-	TRBV2	TRBJ1-5	CASSEQGGQPQHF	TGTGCCAGCAGTGAACAGGGAGGTCAGCCCCAGCATTTT
-	TRBD1	TRBV2	TRBJ1-5	CASSRQGGGNQPQHF	TGTGCCAGCAGTAGACAGGGAGGCGGCAATCAGCCCCAGCATTTT
few	-	TRBV9	TRBJ2-4	CASSATTGMDKNIQYF	TGTGCCAGCAGCGCCACCACAGGGATGGACAAAAACATTCAGTACTTC
many	-	TRBV19	TRBJ1-5	CASSISALFYQPQHF	TGTGCCAGTAGTATATCTGCGCTCTTCTATCAGCCCCAGCATTTT
once	-	TRBV5-1	TRBJ2-3	CASSLDGVDTQYF	TGCGCCAGCAGCTTGGACGGGGTAGATACGCAGTATTTT
-	-	TRBV19	TRBJ1-5	CASSISQGLQNNQPQHF	TGTGCCAGTAGTATTTCGCAGGGCCTGCAAAACAATCAGCCCCAGCATTTT
few	-	TRBV27	TRBJ1-2	CASSPLNNYGYTF	TGTGCCAGCAGCCCCCTAAATAACTATGGCTACACCTTC
few	TRBD1	TRBV30	TRBJ1-1	CAWSVGTGGLGAFF	TGTGCCTGGAGTGTTGGAACAGGGGGCTTAGGAGCTTTCTTT
once	-	TRBV14	TRBJ2-7	CASSQAYEQYF	TGTGCCAGCAGCCAAGCCTACGAGCAGTACTTC
-	TRBD1	TRBV20-1	TRBJ1-1	CSARQGGQAFF	TGCAGTGCACGACAGGGGGGCCAAGCTTTCTTT
few	-	TRBV4-1	TRBJ2-7	CASSHDATSGVYEQYF	TGCGCCAGCAGCCACGACGCCACTAGTGGGGTTTACGAGCAGTACTTC
few	-	TRBV23-1	TRBJ1-6	CASSQWGLSSPLHF	TGCGCCAGCAGTCAATGGGGTCTCTCCTCACCCCTCCACTTT
-	-	TRBV11-1	TRBJ2-7	CASSLEGELGEQYF	TGTGCCAGCAGCTTAGAGGGGGAACTGGGCGAGCAGTACTTC
few	TRBD2	TRBV29-1	TRBJ2-1	CSVEALGLAGGYSYNEQFF	TGCAGCGTCGAGGCCTTGGGACTAGCGGGCGGCTACTCCTACAATGAGCAGTTCTTC
-	TRBD1	TRBV6-5	TRBJ1-1	CASSQYKLGTAEAFF	TGTGCCAGCAGTCAATATAAACTCGGGACAGCTGAAGCTTTCTTT
few	-	TRBV12-2	TRBJ2-3	CASRHPGTGRTDTQYF	TGTGCAAGTCGCCACCCCGGGACAGGGCGCACAGATACGCAGTATTTT
-	-	TRBV6-4	TRBJ1-2	CASSPEGPGGYTF	TGTGCCAGCTCCCCCGAGGGCCCTGGGGGCTACACCTTC
few	-	TRBV7-8	TRBJ2-6	CASSAYRAPGANVLTF	TGTGCCAGCAGCGCCTACAGGGCCCCCGGGGCCAACGTCCTGACTTTC
-	-	TRBV2	TRBJ1-1	CASRVNTEAFF	TGTGCCAGCAGAGTAAACACTGAAGCTTTCTTT
-	TRBD1	TRBV15	TRBJ2-1	CATSRGDSYYNEQFF	TGTGCCACCAGCAGAGGGGACAGCTACTACAATGAGCAGTTCTTC
-	-	TRBV10-2	TRBJ1-5	CASSRDVRNQPQHF	TGCGCCAGCAGCCGGGATGTGCGCAATCAGCCCCAGCATTTT
few	-	TRBV29-1	TRBJ1-1	CSVVGMRMNTEAFF	TGCAGCGTTGTGGGTATGAGGATGAACACTGAAGCTTTCTTT
few	-	TRBV7-8	TRBJ2-1	CASSLGGLYNEQFF	TGTGCCAGCAGCTTAGGAGGGCTGTACAATGAGCAGTTCTTC
-	-	TRBV9	TRBJ1-1	CASSVGDGGMNTEAFF	TGTGCCAGCAGCGTAGGAGATGGGGGAATGAACACTGAAGCTTTCTTT
-	TRBD1	TRBV4-2	TRBJ1-2	CASSQEGQGNYGYTF	TGTGCCAGCAGCCAAGAGGGACAGGGAAACTATGGCTACACCTTC
-	TRBD1	TRBV29-1	TRBJ1-2	CSTGGRGYTF	TGCAGCACAGGGGGCCGGGGCTACACCTTC
-	-	TRBV7-6	TRBJ1-5	CASSFPGQPQHF	TGTGCCAGCAGCTTCCCCGGTCAGCCCCAGCATTTT
-	-	TRBV30	TRBJ1-2	CAWSRQRYGYTF	TGTGCCTGGAGTAGACAGAGGTATGGCTACACCTTC
once	-	TRBV6-5	TRBJ1-1	CASSYRANTEAFF	TGTGCCAGCAGTTACCGGGCGAACACTGAAGCTTTCTTT
-	TRBD1	TRBV7-3	TRBJ2-2	CASKQGQNTGELFF	TGTGCCAGTAAACAGGGGCAGAACACCGGGGAGCTGTTTTTT
-	TRBD2	TRBV18	TRBJ2-5	CASSPREGRETQYF	TGTGCCAGCTCACCGCGGGAGGGCCGGGAGACCCAGTACTTC
-	-	TRBV5-1	TRBJ2-7	CASSFDSAYEQYF	TGCGCCAGCAGCTTCGACAGTGCGTACGAGCAGTACTTC
-	TRBD1	TRBV4-1	TRBJ1-3	CASSQDEGAYGNTIYF	TGCGCCAGCAGCCAAGATGAGGGGGCTTATGGAAACACCATATATTTT
-	-	TRBV5-6	TRBJ1-4	CASSFQGAKGLFF	TGTGCCAGCAGCTTCCAGGGTGCGAAAGGTCTGTTTTTT
-	-	TRBV7-9	TRBJ2-7	CASSWRGAAYEQYF	TGTGCCAGCAGCTGGAGGGGGGCGGCCTACGAGCAGTACTTC
-	-	TRBV27	TRBJ2-2	CASASGRGRVGELFF	TGTGCCAGCGCCTCCGGACGGGGAAGGGTCGGGGAGCTGTTTTTT
-	-	TRBV7-9	TRBJ2-2	CASRENTGELFF	TGTGCCAGCAGGGAGAATACCGGGGAGCTGTTTTTT
once	-	TRBV5-1	TRBJ2-1	CASSTDSFEQFF	TGCGCCAGCAGCACGGATTCTTTTGAGCAGTTCTTC
-	TRBD1	TRBV10-3	TRBJ2-3	CAISGGQDSTDTQYF	TGTGCCATCAGTGGGGGACAGGATAGCACAGATACGCAGTATTTT
-	-	TRBV7-8	TRBJ2-4	CASSLAKNIQYF	TGTGCCAGCAGCTTAGCCAAAAACATTCAGTACTTC
medium-sized	-	TRBV5-1	TRBJ2-5	CASSLGQETQYF	TGCGCCAGCAGCTTGGGGCAAGAGACCCAGTACTTC
few	TRBD2	TRBV29-1	TRBJ2-7	CSVRGLAAYEQYF	TGCAGTGTGAGAGGACTAGCGGCCTACGAGCAGTACTTC
-	-	TRBV11-2	TRBJ1-1	CASSLGLARAGTEAFF	TGTGCCAGCAGCTTAGGATTAGCTCGGGCGGGCACTGAAGCTTTCTTT
-	-	TRBV27	TRBJ2-1	CASGSEQFF	TGTGCCAGCGGCTCCGAGCAGTTCTTC
-	TRBD1	TRBV9	TRBJ1-5	CASSVDRGEPQHF	TGTGCCAGCAGCGTAGACAGGGGTGAGCCCCAGCATTTT
once	-	TRBV30	TRBJ1-1	CAWSVGGTEAFF	TGTGCCTGGAGTGTGGGGGGCACTGAAGCTTTCTTT
few	TRBD1	TRBV5-6	TRBJ1-2	CASSRMDRDGYTF	TGTGCCAGCAGCCGCATGGACAGGGATGGCTACACCTTC
-	-	TRBV30	TRBJ1-1	CAWSTSGRVNTEAFF	TGTGCCTGGAGTACTTCCGGTCGGGTGAACACTGAAGCTTTCTTT
-	-	TRBV2	TRBJ2-1	CASSFTGTDNEQFF	TGTGCCAGCAGCTTCACCGGGACCGACAATGAGCAGTTCTTC
-	-	TRBV5-1	TRBJ1-5	CASSSGTEGQPQHF	TGCGCCAGCAGCTCCGGGACCGAGGGTCAGCCCCAGCATTTT